The TCR beta chain described here comes from a study of T cell repertoires in cytomegalovirus infection. At the level of the study: Peptides in the study included HLA-C-restricted and HLA-B-restricted CMV epitopes. Both CMV infection and a matching HLA type were indicated by public TCR beta signatures.

The V gene lost 0 bases and the J gene lost 4 bases, with 19 bases spanning the gap. Germline CDR1 is SGHTA and CDR2 is FQGNSA. The CDR3 runs 18 residues. TCRdb used MiXCR to reprocess the reads, holding one entry per CDR3 protein. The repertoire holds some 800,000 distinct CDR3 sequences, with over 25% as singletons. Findings and limits, study-wide: Dominant in the ex vivo response were TCR beta clonotypes restricted by HLA-C and specific for CMV.

This clonotype occurred once. Antigen specificity is unknown. Possible read error: a much larger clone is one base away. Material: cultured CD8+ T cells from PBMCs, obtained from culture after CMV antigen stimulation. The V gene is TRBV7-2, the J gene TRBJ2-1; a possible D gene is TRBD1 (6 bases). This TCR came from a human donor in good health (CMV status not recorded). Some clones in this sample may be carry-over from other donors' samples. The CDR3 reads CASSLAPEQGRSYNEQFF. Written as DNA, the CDR3 is TGTGCCAGCAGCTTAGCCCCTGAACAGGGACGCTCTTACAATGAGCAGTTCTTC.